The 10 T cell receptor beta chains in this list originate from one sample, sequenced in a study of T cells in Graves' hyperthyroidism and ophthalmopathy. Authors of the study amplified TCR beta CDR3 regions from RNA transcripts. The HTBI set primed first-round TCR CDR3 RT-PCR. From the multiplex PCR reads, TCRdb called clonotypes with MiXCR, one entry per CDR3 protein. Found here are roughly 400,000 distinct CDR3 sequences, about 14% of them singletons; the top ten hold around 28%. Sequencing input: blood. The source is a man in his forties or fifties with Graves' ophthalmopathy.

In its sample, this clonotype was seen a few times. This chain links TRBV3-1 with TRBJ2-1; D might be TRBD2 (6 bases). V was trimmed by 2 bases and J by 2 bases, leaving 13 bases between them. There are 16 residues in the CDR3. Germline V CDR1 and CDR2: LGHDT, YNNKEL (reference sequence). In DNA form, the CDR3 reads TGTGCCAGCAGCCAAAACCCTAGCGCACCCTACAATGAGCAGTTCTTC. This translates into CASSQNPSAPYNEQFF.

This clonotype turned up a few times. The chain links TRBV20-1 to TRBJ1-6, with TRBD1 as a possible D gene (6 bases). The V end was cut by 3 bases, the J end by 5 bases, with 11 bases between. CDR1 is DFQATT and CDR2 is SNEGSKA in the germline V gene (reference sequence). The CDR3 covers 14 residues. The CDR3: CSARAGHNNSPLHF. In nucleotides, the CDR3 is TGCAGTGCTAGGGCGGGACACAATAATTCACCCCTCCACTTT.

CDR3 residues: CASSPGTRRGYTF. The CDR3 coding sequence is TGTGCCAGCAGTCCCGGGACACGGCGGGGCTACACCTTC. The rearrangement joins TRBV28 to TRBJ1-2, with a weak D call TRBD1 (6 bases). CDR1 is MDHEN and CDR2 is SYDVKM in the germline V gene. Trimming shortened V by 5 bases and J by 8 bases, and 15 bases separated the two germline ends. This CDR3 has 13 residues.

This clonotype has a handful of counts. The V gene is TRBV30, the J gene TRBJ1-2; D perhaps matches TRBD1 (5 bases). V was clipped by 1 base and J by 5 bases, with 14 bases between them. The length of the CDR3 is 14 residues. Germline assignment: CDR1 GTSNPN and CDR2 SVGIG (reference sequence). The CDR3 region has the DNA TGTGCCTGGAGTGGTCAGGGAGGAAAATATGGCTACACCTTC. This sequence encodes CAWSGQGGKYGYTF. The entire variable domain, with the rest obtained from reference TRBV30 and TRBJ1-2, is as follows: SQTIHQWPATLVQPVGSPLSLECTVEGTSNPNLYWYRQAAGRGLQLLFYSVGIGQISSEVPQNLSASRPQDRQFILSSKKLLLSDSGFYLCAWSGQGGKYGYTFGSGTRLTVV.

This clonotype was recorded at least ten times. This chain joins TRBV3-1 and TRBJ2-1; TRBD1 matches at 8 bases. V dropped 3 bases and J dropped 0; count of bases not matched to a gene: 4. Germline V gives CDR1 LGHDT, CDR2 YNNKEL (reference sequence). The CDR3 is 16 residues long. CDR3 sequence reads: CASSHRDRSSYNEQFF. The CDR3 DNA reads TGTGCCAGCAGCCATAGGGACAGGAGCTCCTACAATGAGCAGTTCTTC.

This clonotype was detected a few times. The chain links TRBV9 to TRBJ2-3; D call uncertain. Germline CDR1 is SGDLS and CDR2 is YYNGEE. Trimming pared 3 bases from V and 5 bases from J, leaving 10 bases between. The CDR3 is 13 residues long. For the CDR3, the DNA is TGTGCCAGCAGCGAGACCTTATTAGATACGCAGTATTTT. Translating it yields CASSETLLDTQYF.

In its sample, this clonotype was seen many times. This chain joins TRBV20-1 and TRBJ2-5; 7 positions agree with TRBD2. This CDR3 has 13 residues. Germline values: CDR1 DFQATT, CDR2 SNEGSKA (reference sequence). V shed 6 bases and J 6 bases; nucleotides not matched to a gene: 10. The DNA of the CDR3 is TGCAGTGCCAGCATTGGGCGGGAGAAGACCCAGTACTTC. Its translation: CSASIGREKTQYF.

At least ten counts were recorded for this clonotype. The chain carries TRBV18 and TRBJ2-5, with D uncertain. CDR1 and CDR2 (germline): KGHSH, LQKENI. The CDR3 runs 14 residues. Trimming shortened V by 0 bases and J by 5 bases, and 10 bases separated the two germline ends. This CDR3 reads CASSPPGSWETQYF. The CDR3 DNA is TGTGCCAGCTCACCACCTGGGTCATGGGAGACCCAGTACTTC.

The chain links TRBV19 to TRBJ2-5; the match to TRBD2 covers 10 bases. Germline V gene data show CDR1 as LNHDA and CDR2 as SQIVND (reference sequence). There are 14 residues in the CDR3. Trimming took 6 bases from V and 1 from J; bases not matched to a gene: 2. CDR3 sequence reads: CASRTSGIQETQYF. In nucleotides, the CDR3 is TGTGCCAGTAGAACTAGCGGGATCCAAGAGACCCAGTACTTC.

This clonotype turned up a few times. This chain joins TRBV9 and TRBJ2-5; D might be TRBD2 (5 bases). There are 14 residues in the CDR3. CDR1 is SGDLS, CDR2 YYNGEE, per germline. Trimming left V 0 bases short and J 5 bases short, with 11 bases between. The CDR3 spells CASSVDEGLETQYF. In DNA, the CDR3 is TGTGCCAGCAGCGTAGACGAGGGCCTGGAGACCCAGTACTTC.